This record covers a single TCR beta chain. This record belongs to a study of blood T cell repertoires in COVID-19. Authors' data handling: Reference gene primer amplification in the assay estimated nucleated cell counts. TCRdb's table, derived via immunoSEQ multiplex PCR, lists solely in-frame clones and lacks some. The DNA gave D and trimming, while V, J and clone size come from that table. The sample lists about 120,000 clones, 65% to 90% occurring once. Sequencing input: peripheral blood. The origin of this receptor is a man older than 75 with acute or convalescent COVID-19.

The chain's CDR3 is CAGKPQTGWDTEAFF. DNA of the CDR3: TGTGCCGGAAAACCTCAGACAGGGTGGGACACTGAAGCTTTCTTT. The chain employs TRBV2 and TRBJ1-1; 7 positions agree with TRBD1. This CDR3 has 15 amino acids. Germline CDR1 and CDR2: SNHLY and FYNNEI. V lost 11 bases to trimming and J lost 3 bases; unmatched junction nucleotides: 15.